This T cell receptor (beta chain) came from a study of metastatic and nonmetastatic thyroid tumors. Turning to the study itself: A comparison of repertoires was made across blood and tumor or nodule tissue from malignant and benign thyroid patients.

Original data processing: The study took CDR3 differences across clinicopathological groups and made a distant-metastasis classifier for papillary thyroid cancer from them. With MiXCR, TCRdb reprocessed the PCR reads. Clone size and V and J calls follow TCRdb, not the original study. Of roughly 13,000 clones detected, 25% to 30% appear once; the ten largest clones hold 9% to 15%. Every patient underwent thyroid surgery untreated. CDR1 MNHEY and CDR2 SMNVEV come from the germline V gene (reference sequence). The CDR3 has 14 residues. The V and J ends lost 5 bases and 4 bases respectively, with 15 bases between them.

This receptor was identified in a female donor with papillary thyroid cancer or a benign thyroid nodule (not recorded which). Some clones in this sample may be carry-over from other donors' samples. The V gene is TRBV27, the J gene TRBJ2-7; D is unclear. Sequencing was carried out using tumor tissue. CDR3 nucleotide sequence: TGTGCCAGCAGTATCGTGACACCGCCGTACGAGCAGTACTTC. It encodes CASSIVTPPYEQYF.